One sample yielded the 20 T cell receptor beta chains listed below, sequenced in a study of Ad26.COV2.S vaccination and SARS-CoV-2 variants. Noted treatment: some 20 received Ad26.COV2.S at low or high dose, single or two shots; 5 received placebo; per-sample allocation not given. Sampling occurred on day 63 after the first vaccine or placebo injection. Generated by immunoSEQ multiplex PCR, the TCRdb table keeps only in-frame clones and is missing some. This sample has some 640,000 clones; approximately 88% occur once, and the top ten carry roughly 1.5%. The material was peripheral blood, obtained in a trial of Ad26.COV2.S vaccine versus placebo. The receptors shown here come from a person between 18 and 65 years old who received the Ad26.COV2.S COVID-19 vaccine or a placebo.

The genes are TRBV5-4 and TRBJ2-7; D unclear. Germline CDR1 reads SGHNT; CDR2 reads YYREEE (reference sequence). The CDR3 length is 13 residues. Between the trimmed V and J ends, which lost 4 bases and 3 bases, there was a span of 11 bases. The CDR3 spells CASSPETDYEQYF. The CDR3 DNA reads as TGTGCCAGCAGCCCGGAAACGGACTACGAGCAGTACTTC.

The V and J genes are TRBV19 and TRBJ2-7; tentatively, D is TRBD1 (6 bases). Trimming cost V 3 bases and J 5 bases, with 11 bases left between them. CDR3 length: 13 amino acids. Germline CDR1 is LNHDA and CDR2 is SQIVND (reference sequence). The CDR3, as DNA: TGTGCCAGTAGTATTTTGGGGGCCCACGAGCAGTACTTC. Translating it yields CASSILGAHEQYF.

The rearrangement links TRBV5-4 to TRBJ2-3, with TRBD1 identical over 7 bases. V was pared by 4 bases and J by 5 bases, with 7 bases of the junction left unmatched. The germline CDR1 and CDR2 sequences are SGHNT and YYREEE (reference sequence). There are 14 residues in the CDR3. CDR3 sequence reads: CASSPNRGGDTQYF. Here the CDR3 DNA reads TGTGCCAGCAGCCCGAACAGGGGCGGAGATACGCAGTATTTT.

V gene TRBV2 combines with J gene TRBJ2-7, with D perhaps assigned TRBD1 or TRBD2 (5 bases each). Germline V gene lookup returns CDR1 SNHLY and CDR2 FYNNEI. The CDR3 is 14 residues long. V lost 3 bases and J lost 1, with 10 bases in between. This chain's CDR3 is CASSDWDGSYEQYF. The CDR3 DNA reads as TGTGCCAGCAGTGATTGGGACGGATCCTACGAGCAGTACTTC. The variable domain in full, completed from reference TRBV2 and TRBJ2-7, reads EPEVTQTPSHQVTQMGQEVILRCVPISNHLYFYWYRQILGQKVEFLVSFYNNEISEKSEIFDDQFSVERPDGSNFTLKIRSTKLEDSAMYFCASSDWDGSYEQYFGPGTRLTVT.

DNA for the CDR3: TGTGCCAGCAGTCTCGGGGGGACAACCCTGATAGCCAAAAACATTCAGTACTTC. It is translated as CASSLGGTTLIAKNIQYF. This chain connects TRBV6-6 to TRBJ2-4, with a weak D call TRBD2 (7 bases). V was pared by 5 bases and J by 0 bases, with 20 bases between. This CDR3 spans 18 amino acids. Germline values: CDR1 MNHNY, CDR2 SVGAGI (reference sequence).

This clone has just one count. CDR3 loop: CASSPRLAGNTGELFF. In DNA form, the CDR3 reads TGTGCCAGCAGCCCCCGACTAGCGGGGAACACCGGGGAGCTGTTTTTT. The chain recombines TRBV7-9 with TRBJ2-2; 10 nucleotides match TRBD2. CDR1 SEHNR and CDR2 FQNEAQ come from the germline V gene (reference sequence). The length of the CDR3 is 16 residues. J was trimmed by 1 base and V by 5 bases; bases with no gene match: 4.

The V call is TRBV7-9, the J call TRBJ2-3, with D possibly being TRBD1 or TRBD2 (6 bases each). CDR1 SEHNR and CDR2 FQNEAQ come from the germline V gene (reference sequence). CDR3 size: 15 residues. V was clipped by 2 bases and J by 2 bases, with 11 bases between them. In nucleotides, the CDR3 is TGTGCCAGCAGCTTAATGGGGGGCCCCACAGATACGCAGTATTTT. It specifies CASSLMGGPTDTQYF.

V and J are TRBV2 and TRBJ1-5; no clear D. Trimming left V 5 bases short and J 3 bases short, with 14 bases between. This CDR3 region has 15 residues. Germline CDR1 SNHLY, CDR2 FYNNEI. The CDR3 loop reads CASSFSGNNNQPQHF. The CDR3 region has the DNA TGTGCCAGCAGTTTTAGCGGGAATAACAATCAGCCCCAGCATTTT.

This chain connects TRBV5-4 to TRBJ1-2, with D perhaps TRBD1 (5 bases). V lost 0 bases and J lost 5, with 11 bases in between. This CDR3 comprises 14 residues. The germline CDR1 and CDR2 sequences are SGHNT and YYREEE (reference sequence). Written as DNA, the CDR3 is TGTGCCAGCAGCTTGGTTAACAGGTTTTATGGCTACACCTTC. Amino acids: CASSLVNRFYGYTF. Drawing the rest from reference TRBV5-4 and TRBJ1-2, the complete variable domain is ETGVTQSPTHLIKTRGQQVTLRCSSQSGHNTVSWYQQALGQGPQFIFQYYREEENGRGNFPPRFSGLQFPNYSSELNVNALELDDSALYLCASSLVNRFYGYTFGSGTRLTVV.

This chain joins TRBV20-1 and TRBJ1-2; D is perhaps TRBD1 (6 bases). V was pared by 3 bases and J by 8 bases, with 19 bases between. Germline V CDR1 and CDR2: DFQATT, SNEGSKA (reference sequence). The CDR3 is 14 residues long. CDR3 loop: CSASFSGAGYGYTF. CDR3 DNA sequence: TGCAGTGCTAGTTTCTCGGGGGCAGGGTACGGCTACACCTTC.

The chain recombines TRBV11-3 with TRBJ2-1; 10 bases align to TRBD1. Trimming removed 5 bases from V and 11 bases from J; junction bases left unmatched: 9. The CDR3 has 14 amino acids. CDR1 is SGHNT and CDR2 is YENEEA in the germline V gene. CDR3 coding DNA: TGTGCCAGCAGCCCCACGGGACAGGGGAGTAAGCAGTTCTTC. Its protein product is CASSPTGQGSKQFF.

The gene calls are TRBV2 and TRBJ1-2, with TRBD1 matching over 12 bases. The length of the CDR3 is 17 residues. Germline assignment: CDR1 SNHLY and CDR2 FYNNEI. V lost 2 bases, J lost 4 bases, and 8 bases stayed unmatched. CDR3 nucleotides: TGTGCCAGCAGTGAACTGGGACAGGGGGCAATAGTCTATGGCTACACCTTC. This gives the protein CASSELGQGAIVYGYTF.

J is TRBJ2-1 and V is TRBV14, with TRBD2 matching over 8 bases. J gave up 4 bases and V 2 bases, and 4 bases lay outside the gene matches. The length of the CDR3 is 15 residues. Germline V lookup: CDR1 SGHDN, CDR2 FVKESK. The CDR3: CASSQSGRWYNEQFF. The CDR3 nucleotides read TGTGCCAGCAGCCAAAGCGGGAGATGGTACAATGAGCAGTTCTTC.

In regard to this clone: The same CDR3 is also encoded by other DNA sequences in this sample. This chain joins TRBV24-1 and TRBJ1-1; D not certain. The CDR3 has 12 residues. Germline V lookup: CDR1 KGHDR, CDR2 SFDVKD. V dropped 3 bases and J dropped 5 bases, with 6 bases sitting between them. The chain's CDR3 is CATSDGGTEAFF. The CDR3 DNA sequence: TGTGCCACCAGTGATGGAGGAACTGAAGCTTTCTTT.

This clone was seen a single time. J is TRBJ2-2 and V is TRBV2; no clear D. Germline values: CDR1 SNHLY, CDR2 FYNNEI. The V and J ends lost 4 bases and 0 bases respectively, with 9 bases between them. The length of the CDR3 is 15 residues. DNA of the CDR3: TGTGCCAGCAGTGTGGAATCCGCGAACACCGGGGAGCTGTTTTTT. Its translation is CASSVESANTGELFF. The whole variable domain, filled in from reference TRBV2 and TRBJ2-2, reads EPEVTQTPSHQVTQMGQEVILRCVPISNHLYFYWYRQILGQKVEFLVSFYNNEISEKSEIFDDQFSVERPDGSNFTLKIRSTKLEDSAMYFCASSVESANTGELFFGEGSRLTVL.

The CDR3 DNA is TGTGCCACCAGCCCGGGCGGGATGAGGAATGAGCAGTTCTTC. This gives the protein CATSPGGMRNEQFF. The chain joins TRBV15 to TRBJ2-1, with D possibly TRBD2 on 6 matching bases. CDR1 is LNHNV and CDR2 is YYDKDF in the germline V gene (reference sequence). The CDR3 runs 14 residues. Trimming took 5 bases from V and 7 from J, leaving 15 bases between them.

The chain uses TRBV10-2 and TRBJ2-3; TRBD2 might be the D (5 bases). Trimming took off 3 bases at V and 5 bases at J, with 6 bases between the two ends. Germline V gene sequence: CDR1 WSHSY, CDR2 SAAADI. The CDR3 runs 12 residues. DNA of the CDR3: TGCGCCAGCAGTGATCGGGGAGATACGCAGTATTTT. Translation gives CASSDRGDTQYF.

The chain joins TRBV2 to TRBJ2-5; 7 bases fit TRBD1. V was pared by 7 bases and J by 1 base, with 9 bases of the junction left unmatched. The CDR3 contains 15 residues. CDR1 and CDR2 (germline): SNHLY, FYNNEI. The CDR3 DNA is TGTGCCAGCAATCGGGACAGACTCTTCCAAGAGACCCAGTACTTC. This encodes CASNRDRLFQETQYF. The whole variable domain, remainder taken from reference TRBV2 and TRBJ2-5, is EPEVTQTPSHQVTQMGQEVILRCVPISNHLYFYWYRQILGQKVEFLVSFYNNEISEKSEIFDDQFSVERPDGSNFTLKIRSTKLEDSAMYFCASNRDRLFQETQYFGPGTRLLVL.

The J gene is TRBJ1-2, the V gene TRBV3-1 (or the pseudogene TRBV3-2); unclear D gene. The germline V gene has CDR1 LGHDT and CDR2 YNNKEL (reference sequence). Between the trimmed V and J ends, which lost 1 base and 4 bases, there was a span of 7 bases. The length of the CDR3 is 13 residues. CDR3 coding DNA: TGTGCCAGCAGCCAAGGACGGCTCTATGGCTACACCTTC. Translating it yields CASSQGRLYGYTF.

Written as DNA, the CDR3 is TGTGCCAGCAGCCCGGACAGGGGCGGGGATCAGCCCCAGCATTTT. It specifies CASSPDRGGDQPQHF. J is TRBJ1-5 and V is TRBV7-2, with 9 bases that match TRBD1. CDR1 is SGHTA, CDR2 FQGNSA, per germline. This CDR3 has 15 amino acids. V lost 5 bases and J lost 5; bases outside the gene matches: 7. The full variable domain, its missing parts supplied by reference TRBV7-2 and TRBJ1-5, is GAGVSQSPSNKVTEKGKDVELRCDPISGHTALYWYRQSLGQGLEFLIYFQGNSAPDKSGLPSDRFSAERTGGSVSTLTIQRTQQEDSAVYLCASSPDRGGDQPQHFGDGTRLSIL.